The entry below gives a single TCR beta chain sequence along with its context. Here immunoSEQ multiplex PCR was the method, and the copy in TCRdb shows in-frame clones only, minus some. The sample has some 150,000 clones; 89% are singletons. With 1 base removed from V and 0 bases from J, the gap between germline ends came to 13 bases. The CDR3 covers 17 residues. CDR1 LGHNA and CDR2 YNFKEQ come from the germline V gene. This record comes from a study of T cell responses to AZD1222 COVID-19 vaccine. Whole-study context: Researchers grouped second doses given at about 4 or about 12 weeks into one pool.

This sequence was found in an adult in good health. Sequenced material: peripheral blood, taken on day 0 of AZD1222 vaccination. The rearrangement links TRBV4-2 to TRBJ1-3, with no clear D. The CDR3 DNA reads TGTGCCAGCAGCCAAGCCCCCTCGGGGATCTCTGGAAACACCATATATTTT. It specifies CASSQAPSGISGNTIYF.